This is a list of T cell receptor beta chains from one sample in a study of T cells in Graves' hyperthyroidism and ophthalmopathy. TCRdb recomputed calls from the multiplex PCR reads with MiXCR, one row per CDR3 protein. The data show under 650,000 distinct CDR3 sequences, 16% seen once. Sequencing used blood. These receptors all stem from a woman aged 30 to 39 with Graves' hyperthyroidism. The CDR3 runs from the conserved cysteine through the conserved F or W. A D gene is named only where the DNA matches it firmly. The size entry is marked missing in some rows and otherwise reads once, few, many or a size class.

CDR3	DNA	V	size	J	D	length
CASSNRGSYEQYF	TGTGCCAGCAGTAACAGGGGTTCCTACGAGCAGTACTTC	TRBV12-3/TRBV12-4	many	TRBJ2-7	TRBD1	13
CASSSPESYEQYF	TGTGCCAGCAGCTCGCCGGAGTCCTACGAGCAGTACTTC	TRBV7-9	many	TRBJ2-7	.	13
CASSLLGEPYNEQFF	TGTGCCAGCAGCTTATTAGGGGAACCGTACAATGAGCAGTTCTTC	TRBV11-3	many	TRBJ2-1	.	15
CACQGDEKLFF	TGTGCCTGTCAGGGGGACGAAAAACTGTTTTTT	TRBV30	many	TRBJ1-4	TRBD1	11
CASSARVRQINEQFF	TGTGCCAGCAGCGCGCGGGTCCGGCAGATCAATGAGCAGTTCTTC	TRBV11-1	many	TRBJ2-1	.	15
CASSVRTDYGYTF	TGTGCCAGCAGCGTTCGGACCGACTATGGCTACACCTTC	TRBV9	.	TRBJ1-2	.	13
CACSGGGFGYTF	TGTGCCTGTTCAGGGGGAGGCTTTGGCTACACCTTC	TRBV30	.	TRBJ1-2	TRBD1	12
CASSPLQGDQETQYF	TGTGCCAGCAGTCCCCTCCAGGGGGATCAAGAGACCCAGTACTTC	TRBV27	many	TRBJ2-5	TRBD1	15
CASSLVGSGGETQYF	TGTGCCAGCAGCTTAGTCGGTAGCGGAGGGGAGACCCAGTACTTC	TRBV7-3	few	TRBJ2-5	.	15
CASSAGTGGYEQYF	TGTGCCAGCAGTGCCGGGACAGGGGGCTACGAGCAGTACTTC	TRBV27	many	TRBJ2-7	TRBD1	14
CASSFGTHNEQFF	TGTGCCAGCAGTTTCGGGACCCACAATGAGCAGTTCTTC	TRBV28	many	TRBJ2-1	.	13
CATSDFGRGFVDTGELFF	TGTGCCACCAGTGATTTTGGTCGGGGGTTTGTCGACACCGGGGAGCTGTTTTTT	TRBV24-1	.	TRBJ2-2	.	18
CASSLVLGEQFF	TGTGCCAGCAGCTTAGTGCTGGGTGAGCAGTTCTTC	TRBV7-9	many	TRBJ2-1	.	12
CASSFGGNYSYEQYF	TGTGCCAGCAGCTTCGGAGGGAACTACTCCTACGAGCAGTACTTC	TRBV7-9	.	TRBJ2-7	.	15
CASSLEGAGVTDTQYF	TGTGCCAGCAGCCTAGAGGGGGCGGGAGTAACAGATACGCAGTATTTT	TRBV7-3	many	TRBJ2-3	.	16
CASSIGHSNQPQHF	TGTGCCAGTAGCATAGGACATAGCAATCAGCCCCAGCATTTT	TRBV19	few	TRBJ1-5	.	14
CASNRSDRGREETQYF	TGTGCCAGCAACCGCTCGGACAGGGGGCGCGAAGAGACCCAGTACTTC	TRBV11-2	.	TRBJ2-5	TRBD1	16
CASTNTGELFF	TGTGCCAGCACCAACACCGGGGAGCTGTTTTTT	TRBV28	many	TRBJ2-2	.	11
CASSFGSSSYEQYF	TGTGCCAGCAGCTTCGGCAGCAGCTCCTACGAGCAGTACTTC	TRBV7-8	many	TRBJ2-7	.	14
CASSLEATWTLNTEAFF	TGTGCCAGCAGCTTAGAAGCAACTTGGACACTGAACACTGAAGCTTTCTTT	TRBV7-6	.	TRBJ1-1	.	17
CASSHRDTGELFF	TGTGCCAGCAGCCACAGGGACACCGGGGAGCTGTTTTTT	TRBV3-1	many	TRBJ2-2	.	13
CASSLDTFPNLLREQYF	TGTGCCAGCAGCTTAGATACGTTTCCCAACCTTCTACGGGAGCAGTACTTC	TRBV11-2	many	TRBJ2-7	.	17
CASSLAGQYNEQFF	TGCGCCAGCAGCCTGGCGGGACAATACAATGAGCAGTTCTTC	TRBV5-1	many	TRBJ2-1	.	14
CSARQGGKTYNSPLHF	TGCAGTGCTCGACAGGGGGGGAAAACCTATAATTCACCCCTCCACTTT	TRBV20-1	few	TRBJ1-6	TRBD1	16
CASSFDEQSSYNSPLHF	TGTGCCAGCAGCTTTGACGAGCAGAGCTCCTATAATTCACCCCTCCACTTT	TRBV5-4	.	TRBJ1-6	.	17
CASSGRTGDQPQHF	TGTGCCAGCAGCGGTCGGACAGGGGATCAGCCCCAGCATTTT	TRBV7-2	many	TRBJ1-5	TRBD1	14
CASSRHQRAFF	TGTGCCAGCAGCCGTCATCAACGAGCTTTCTTT	TRBV28	.	TRBJ1-1	.	11
CASSPSGPTRETQYF	TGTGCCAGCAGCCCTTCGGGCCCTACGCGGGAGACCCAGTACTTC	TRBV13	many	TRBJ2-5	.	15
CASSEAWDRNIQYF	TGTGCCAGCAGCGAGGCCTGGGATCGGAACATTCAGTACTTC	TRBV11-3	few	TRBJ2-4	.	14
CASSSPYPTGNSPLHF	TGTGCCAGCAGTTCCCCTTACCCGACGGGAAATTCACCCCTCCACTTT	TRBV28	many	TRBJ1-6	.	16
CASRGGLSLGRDNEQFF	TGTGCCAGCAGAGGGGGACTGAGCTTGGGGAGAGACAATGAGCAGTTCTTC	TRBV2	many	TRBJ2-1	.	17
CASSLSRGISGNTIYF	TGCGCCAGCAGCTTGAGCAGGGGCATCTCTGGAAACACCATATATTTT	TRBV5-1	many	TRBJ1-3	.	16
CASSEEAASDPRDIQYF	TGTGCCAGCAGTGAAGAGGCGGCTAGCGACCCTAGGGACATTCAGTACTTC	TRBV6-1	few	TRBJ2-4	.	17
CASSLSPPSPGSQPQHF	TGTGCCAGCAGTTTATCCCCCCCCAGTCCGGGCAGTCAGCCCCAGCATTTT	TRBV27	.	TRBJ1-5	.	17
CASSRLRDRGETQYF	TGTGCCAGCAGTCGCCTCCGGGACAGGGGAGAGACCCAGTACTTC	TRBV27	many	TRBJ2-5	TRBD1	15
CASRPTSGQGLYNEQFF	TGCGCCAGCAGGCCCACCTCGGGACAGGGCTTGTACAATGAGCAGTTCTTC	TRBV4-1	.	TRBJ2-1	TRBD1	17
CSAQGYRSYNEQFF	TGCAGTGCTCAGGGGTACAGGTCCTACAATGAGCAGTTCTTC	TRBV20-1	many	TRBJ2-1	.	14
CAISGQSSYEQYF	TGTGCCATCAGTGGACAGAGTTCCTACGAGCAGTACTTC	TRBV10-3	many	TRBJ2-7	.	13
CASSPFGREGIYSNQPQHF	TGTGCCAGCAGCCCTTTTGGACGGGAGGGGATTTATAGCAATCAGCCCCAGCATTTT	TRBV28	.	TRBJ1-5	.	19
CSVVRTAQAFF	TGCAGCGTTGTAAGGACAGCGCAAGCTTTCTTT	TRBV29-1	.	TRBJ1-1	.	11
CAGRRTGDEKLFF	TGTGCCGGCAGGAGGACAGGGGATGAAAAACTGTTTTTT	TRBV6-1	.	TRBJ1-4	TRBD1	13
CASSLWMGRSNYGYTF	TGTGCCAGCAGCTTATGGATGGGGCGATCCAACTATGGCTACACCTTC	TRBV7-9	.	TRBJ1-2	.	16